This T cell receptor (beta chain) was profiled in a study of shared clonotypes between healthy human individuals. The overall study: CD4 naive and CD4 memory each took three plates per donor, while CD8 naive took two and CD8 memory one. Study-level results: Clonotype sharing across donors was expected to vary with sequencing depth. Clonotype sharing across a few donors was observed for around 5.1% of naive CD4 clonotypes.

V was trimmed by 0 bases and J by 2 bases, leaving 12 bases between them. Per the germline V gene, CDR1 is SGHRS and CDR2 is YFSETQ. CDR3 size: 15 residues. Only in-frame clones appear in the TCRdb table, and some are missing; sequencing was by immunoSEQ multiplex PCR. The data hold millions of clones, with about 95% observed a single time. Positively selected for CCR7, the CD45RO-negative cells used as naive CD8 cells excluded terminally differentiated effector memory CD45RA+ cells. Adult donors, all healthy and HIV-negative, had no recent acute infections or vaccinations. This clone was seen once. Its antigen is currently unknown.

Sequencing was performed on naive CD8+ T cells sorted from blood. This clonotype originated in a man younger than 30 in good health. The V call is TRBV5-1, the J call TRBJ2-7; maybe TRBD1 (6 bases). The CDR3 nucleotides are TGCGCCAGCAGCTTGGTCCGGGACACTACCTACGAGCAGTACTTC. Translated, it gives CASSLVRDTTYEQYF. Supplemented by reference TRBV5-1 and TRBJ2-7, the full variable domain reads KAGVTQTPRYLIKTRGQQVTLSCSPISGHRSVSWYQQTPGQGLQFLFEYFSETQRNKGNFPGRFSGRQFSNSRSEMNVSTLELGDSALYLCASSLVRDTTYEQYFGPGTRLTVT.